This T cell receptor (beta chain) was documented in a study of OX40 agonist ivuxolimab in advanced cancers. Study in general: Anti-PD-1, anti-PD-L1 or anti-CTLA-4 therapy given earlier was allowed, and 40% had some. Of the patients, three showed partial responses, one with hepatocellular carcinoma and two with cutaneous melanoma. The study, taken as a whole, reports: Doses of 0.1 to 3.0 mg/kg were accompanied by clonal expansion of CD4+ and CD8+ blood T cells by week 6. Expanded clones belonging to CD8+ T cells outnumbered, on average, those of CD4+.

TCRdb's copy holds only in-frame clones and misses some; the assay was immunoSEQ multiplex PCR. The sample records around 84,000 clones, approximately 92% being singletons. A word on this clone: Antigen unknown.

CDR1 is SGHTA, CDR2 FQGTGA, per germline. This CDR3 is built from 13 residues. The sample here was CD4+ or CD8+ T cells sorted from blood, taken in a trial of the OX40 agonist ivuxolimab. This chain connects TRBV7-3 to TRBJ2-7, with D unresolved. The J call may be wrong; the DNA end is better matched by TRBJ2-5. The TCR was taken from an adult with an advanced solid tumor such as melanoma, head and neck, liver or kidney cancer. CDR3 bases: TGTGCCAGCAGCTCGTCACTACAGGAGACCCAGTACTTC. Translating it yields CASSSSLQETQYF.